Listed below are T cell receptor beta chains from one sample, sequenced in a study of shared clonotypes between healthy human individuals. The table came from immunoSEQ multiplex PCR; TCRdb's copy has only in-frame clones and leaves some out. The data hold a few million clones, with just over 90% observed a single time. What was sequenced was naive CD4+ T cells from PBMCs. The receptors were gathered from a man aged 18 to 35 in good health. Some clones in this sample may be carry-over from other donors' samples. CDR3s include the opening cysteine and the closing phenylalanine or tryptophan. Fields, in order: V gene, D gene, clone size, J gene, CDR3 protein, CDR3 DNA. D genes are given only for firm matches. Rows may omit the clone size; those that give it use once, few, many or a size class.

TRBV7-9	NA	NA	TRBJ1-1	CASSLVVGANTEAFF	TGTGCCAGCAGCTTAGTCGTGGGGGCAAACACTGAAGCTTTCTTT
TRBV7-2	NA	once	TRBJ2-5	CASSQDGKETQYF	TGTGCCAGCAGCCAAGACGGAAAAGAGACCCAGTACTTC
TRBV19	TRBD1	NA	TRBJ2-7	CASSTDRGRDEQYF	TGTGCCAGTAGTACTGACAGGGGGCGGGACGAGCAGTACTTC
TRBV6-6	NA	NA	TRBJ1-5	CASSYPTGPSNQPQHF	TGTGCCAGCAGTTACCCAACAGGGCCCAGCAATCAGCCCCAGCATTTT
TRBV2	NA	NA	TRBJ2-7	CASSELAAYSYEQYF	TGTGCCAGCAGTGAGTTGGCGGCTTACTCCTACGAGCAGTACTTC
TRBV28	NA	NA	TRBJ1-1	CASTSSYQAFF	TGTGCCAGCACCAGCTCGTATCAAGCTTTCTTT
TRBV10-3	TRBD1	NA	TRBJ1-6	CAIRESGTGYSPLHF	TGTGCCATCAGAGAGTCCGGGACAGGGTATTCACCCCTCCACTTT
TRBV25-1	NA	NA	TRBJ2-2	CASSDGGQHNTGELFF	TGTGCCAGCAGTGACGGGGGACAACATAACACCGGGGAGCTGTTTTTT
TRBV6-6	NA	NA	TRBJ1-2	CASSLDRDYGYTF	TGTGCCAGCAGCCTTGACCGAGACTATGGCTACACCTTC
TRBV7-2	NA	NA	TRBJ2-5	CASSSRATDQETQYF	TGTGCCAGCAGCTCAAGGGCGACCGACCAAGAGACCCAGTACTTC
TRBV5-1	NA	NA	TRBJ1-3	CASSPIAGSGNTIYF	TGCGCCAGCAGCCCTATCGCGGGTTCTGGAAACACCATATATTTT
TRBV11-3	NA	once	TRBJ2-2	CASSLDGELFF	TGTGCCAGCAGCTTAGACGGGGAGCTGTTTTTT
TRBV27	TRBD1	NA	TRBJ2-7	CASSLGDRTYEQYF	TGTGCCAGCAGTTTAGGGGACAGGACCTACGAGCAGTACTTC
TRBV29-1	NA	NA	TRBJ2-5	CSVGGTGVGQETQYF	TGCAGCGTTGGAGGTACTGGCGTTGGGCAAGAGACCCAGTACTTC
TRBV11-2	NA	NA	TRBJ2-2	CASRPGASAGELFF	TGTGCCAGCAGGCCCGGGGCCAGCGCTGGGGAGCTGTTTTTT
TRBV29-1	TRBD2	NA	TRBJ2-7	CSVDGLGGRASYEQYF	TGCAGCGTTGATGGACTTGGCGGGAGAGCCTCCTACGAGCAGTACTTC
TRBV19	NA	once	TRBJ1-1	CASSIGTRAFLKAFF	TGTGCCAGTAGTATAGGTACCAGGGCTTTTTTGAAAGCTTTCTTT
TRBV11-2	NA	once	TRBJ1-1	CASSPGSGTEAFF	TGTGCCAGCTCACCCGGCTCTGGTACTGAAGCTTTCTTT
TRBV5-1	NA	NA	TRBJ2-7	CASSLGTDTYEQYF	TGCGCCAGCAGCTTGGGGACGGACACCTACGAGCAGTACTTC
TRBV28	NA	NA	TRBJ2-3	CASEGGGRLRTDTQYF	TGTGCCAGCGAGGGAGGGGGCAGGCTCCGCACAGATACGCAGTATTTT
TRBV5-1	TRBD1	NA	TRBJ2-1	CASRGQDYNEQFF	TGCGCCAGCAGGGGACAGGACTACAATGAGCAGTTCTTC
TRBV25-1	TRBD2	NA	TRBJ2-1	CASSEYGGFGEQFF	TGTGCCAGCAGTGAATACGGGGGGTTCGGCGAGCAGTTCTTC
TRBV29-1	NA	NA	TRBJ1-1	CSVVSDPGREAFF	TGCAGCGTTGTATCAGATCCCGGGAGGGAAGCTTTCTTT
TRBV5-4	NA	NA	TRBJ1-3	CASSNSAQGNTIYF	TGTGCCAGCAGCAACTCAGCTCAAGGAAACACCATATATTTT